This TCR beta chain comes out of a study of OX40 agonist ivuxolimab in advanced cancers. Study-level background: Ivuxolimab, an agonistic anti-OX40 (CD134) antibody, was given to patients. Study-level findings and limits: Those patients achieving a partial response at 0.1-3.0 mg/kg showed among the lowest clonal expansion. Circulating CD4+ and CD8+ T cells showed clonal expansion by week 6 at 0.1 to 3.0 mg/kg.

This CDR3 contains 18 residues. The germline V gene has CDR1 SEHNR and CDR2 FQNEAQ (reference sequence). The V gene lost 5 bases and the J gene lost 0 bases, with 22 bases spanning the gap. No patient had autoimmune disease or received systemic immunosuppression. This clone appeared a few times. Its antigen is not identified. Some clones are missing from TCRdb's copy, which holds only in-frame ones; the method was immunoSEQ multiplex PCR. The table has about 25,000 clones, around 85% seen once. The V and J genes are TRBV7-9 and TRBJ1-1; D is unclear. The sequence derives from an adult with an advanced solid tumor such as melanoma, head and neck, liver or kidney cancer. Sample: CD4+ or CD8+ T cells sorted from blood, taken in a trial of the OX40 agonist ivuxolimab. CDR3 coding DNA: TGTGCCAGCAGCCTACCCCCCGGACGGCTTACCATGAACACTGAAGCTTTCTTT. This encodes CASSLPPGRLTMNTEAFF. The whole variable domain, filled in from reference TRBV7-9 and TRBJ1-1, reads DTGVSQNPRHKITKRGQNVTFRCDPISEHNRLYWYRQTLGQGPEFLTYFQNEAQLEKSRLLSDRFSAERPKGSFSTLEIQRTEQGDSAMYLCASSLPPGRLTMNTEAFFGQGTRLTVV.